This T cell receptor beta chain derives from a study of PD-L1 blockade in urothelial cancer. Measured with immunoSEQ multiplex PCR; TCRdb has only the in-frame clones, and not every one. The sample comprises tens of thousands of clones, around 82% of which are singletons, and about 3.3% rests with the top ten. The germline gives CDR1 SGHTS, CDR2 YDEGEE. J gave up 5 bases and V 4 bases, and 8 bases lay outside the gene matches. CDR3 size: 14 residues. Source: PBMCs, taken around atezolizumab (anti-PD-L1) treatment. The source of this sequence is a man aged 70 or older with urothelial cancer. This sequence joins TRBV5-8 and TRBJ1-1; TRBD1 matches 7 bases. The chain's CDR3 is CASSRDRAGTEAFF. In nucleotides, the CDR3 is TGTGCCAGCAGCCGTGACAGGGCCGGGACTGAAGCTTTCTTT.